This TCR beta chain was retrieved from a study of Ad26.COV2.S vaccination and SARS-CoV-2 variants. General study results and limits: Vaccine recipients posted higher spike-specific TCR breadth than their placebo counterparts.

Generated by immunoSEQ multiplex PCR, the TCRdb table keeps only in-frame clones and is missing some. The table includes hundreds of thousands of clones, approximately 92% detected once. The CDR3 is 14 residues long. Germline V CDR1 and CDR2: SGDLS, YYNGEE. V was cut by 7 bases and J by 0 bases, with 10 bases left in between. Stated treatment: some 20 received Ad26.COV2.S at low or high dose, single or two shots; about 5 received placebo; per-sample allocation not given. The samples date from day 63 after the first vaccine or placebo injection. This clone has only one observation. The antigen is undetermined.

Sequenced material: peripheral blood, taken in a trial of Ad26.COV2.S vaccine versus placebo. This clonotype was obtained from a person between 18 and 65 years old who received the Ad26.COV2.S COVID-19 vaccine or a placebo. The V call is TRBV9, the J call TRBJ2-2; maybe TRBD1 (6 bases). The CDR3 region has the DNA TGTGCCAGCGGACGACAGGCGAACACCGGGGAGCTGTTTTTT. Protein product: CASGRQANTGELFF.